Shown below are 10 T cell receptor beta chains from a single sample sequenced in a study of shared clonotypes between healthy human individuals. Clones were read by immunoSEQ multiplex PCR, and TCRdb kept only the in-frame ones, dropping some. This sample has about 2.4 million clones, with over 85% found just once. Sequenced material: naive CD4+ T cells from PBMCs. Subset here: CD45RA+ positively selected. Receptor source: a man aged 18 to 29 in good health. Some clones in this sample may be carry-over from other donors' samples.

V gene TRBV6-5 combines with J gene TRBJ1-1; D might be TRBD1 (5 bases). There are 13 residues in the CDR3. The V end lost 7 bases, the J end lost 3 bases, and 12 bases lay between the germline ends. The germline CDR1 and CDR2 sequences are MNHEY and SVGAGI. The CDR3 protein is CASMGDGDTEAFF. In nucleotides, the CDR3 is TGTGCCAGCATGGGGGATGGGGACACTGAAGCTTTCTTT.

The chain links TRBV11-2 to TRBJ2-1; 8 nucleotides align to TRBD2. V shed 2 bases and J 4 bases; nucleotides not matched to a gene: 4. CDR1 is SGHAT, CDR2 FQNNGV, per germline. The CDR3 totals 15 residues. CDR3 DNA: TGTGCCAGCAGCTTAACTAGCGGCCATTACAATGAGCAGTTCTTC. Translating gives CASSLTSGHYNEQFF.

The rearrangement uses TRBV6-1 and TRBJ2-3; TRBD1 aligns across 8 bases. This CDR3 contains 14 residues. Germline values: CDR1 MNHNS, CDR2 SASEGT. The V segment lost 10 bases and the J segment 5 bases; nucleotides outside the gene matches: 11. As DNA, the CDR3 is TGTGCCACCTGCTTGCGACAGGGGTTAGATACGCAGTATTTT. The encoded protein is CATCLRQGLDTQYF.

This clone is a singleton in its sample. This sequence joins TRBV11-3 and TRBJ2-3; 12 bases align to TRBD1. Losses at the gene ends were 5 bases for V and 1 base for J; bases not matched to a gene: 4. The CDR3 is made up of 16 amino acids. CDR1 SGHNT and CDR2 YENEEA come from the germline V gene. CDR3 amino acids: CASSQGTGGRTDTQYF. The CDR3 bases are TGTGCCAGCAGCCAGGGGACAGGGGGCCGCACAGATACGCAGTATTTT.

The chain employs TRBV7-3 and TRBJ2-1; the match to TRBD2 covers 13 bases. Germline values: CDR1 SGHTA, CDR2 FQGTGA. The CDR3 runs to 14 residues. V shed 5 bases and J 16 bases; nucleotides not matched to a gene: 11. The CDR3 here is CASSPFTSGGDLFF. CDR3 DNA sequence: TGTGCCAGCAGCCCATTTACTAGCGGGGGGGACTTATTCTTC. Full variable domain (remainder filled in from reference TRBV7-3 and TRBJ2-1): GAGVSQTPSNKVTEKGKYVELRCDPISGHTALYWYRQSLGQGPEFLIYFQGTGAADDSGLPNDRFFAVRPEGSVSTLKIQRTERGDSAVYLCASSPFTSGGDLFFGPGTRLTVL.

The gene calls are TRBV19 and TRBJ1-2, with D tentatively TRBD1 (5 bases). V lost 3 bases to trimming and J lost 4 bases, with 9 bases between them. Germline CDR1 reads LNHDA; CDR2 reads SQIVND (reference sequence). The CDR3 loop spans 13 amino acids. The CDR3 loop reads CASSMGQGYGYTF. CDR3 nucleotides: TGTGCCAGTAGTATGGGGCAGGGCTATGGCTACACCTTC.

The rearrangement links TRBV6-5 to TRBJ2-2; TRBD1 agrees at 7 bases. CDR3 length: 13 amino acids. Germline V gene lookup returns CDR1 MNHEY and CDR2 SVGAGI. V gave up 5 bases and J gave up 7 bases; unmatched junction bases: 4. The DNA of the CDR3 is TGTGCCAGCAGTGCCGACAGGGACGGGGAGCTGTTTTTT. This gives the protein CASSADRDGELFF.

J is TRBJ1-1 and V is TRBV30; weak D call: TRBD1 (5 bases). The V end lost 1 base, the J end lost 2 bases, and 14 bases lay between the germline ends. The CDR3 loop spans 15 amino acids. In germline, CDR1 is GTSNPN, CDR2 SVGIG (reference sequence). The CDR3 here is CAWSGAGPINTEAFF. The CDR3 DNA follows: TGTGCCTGGAGTGGGGCAGGGCCCATCAACACTGAAGCTTTCTTT.

This chain uses TRBV18 with TRBJ2-5; TRBD2 is a possible D gene (5 bases). CDR1 KGHSH and CDR2 LQKENI come from the germline V gene. Between the trimmed V and J ends, which lost 1 base and 3 bases, there was a span of 15 bases. This CDR3 comprises 16 residues. CDR3 residues: CASSPLLVGLEETQYF. DNA for the CDR3: TGTGCCAGCTCACCACTCTTAGTCGGACTCGAAGAGACCCAGTACTTC.

The chain combines TRBV11-2 with TRBJ2-5, with TRBD2 as a possible D gene (6 bases). Trimming pared 1 base from V and 5 bases from J, leaving 14 bases between. This CDR3 has 15 residues. Germline lookup yields CDR1 SGHAT and CDR2 FQNNGV. This chain's CDR3 is CASSLGREFRETQYF. The CDR3 region has the DNA TGTGCCAGCAGCTTAGGGAGGGAATTCCGGGAGACCCAGTACTTC.